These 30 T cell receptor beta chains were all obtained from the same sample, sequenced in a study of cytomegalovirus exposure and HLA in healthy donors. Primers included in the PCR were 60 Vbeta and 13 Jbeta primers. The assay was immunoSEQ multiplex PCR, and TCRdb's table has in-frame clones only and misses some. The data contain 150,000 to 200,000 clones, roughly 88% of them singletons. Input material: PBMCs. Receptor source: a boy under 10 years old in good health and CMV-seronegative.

CDR3 protein: CASSLDPGNEQYF. Written as DNA, the CDR3 is TGTGCCAGCAGCTTAGACCCAGGTAACGAGCAGTACTTC. The chain carries TRBV7-2 and TRBJ2-7; D uncertain. The CDR3 is 13 amino acids. Germline assignment: CDR1 SGHTA and CDR2 FQGNSA. Trimming left V 1 base short and J 5 bases short, with 9 bases between.

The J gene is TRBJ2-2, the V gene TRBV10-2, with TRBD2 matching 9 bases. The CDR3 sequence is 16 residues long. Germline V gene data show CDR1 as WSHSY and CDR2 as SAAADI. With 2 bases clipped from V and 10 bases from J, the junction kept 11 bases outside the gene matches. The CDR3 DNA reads TGCGCCAGCAGTGAGGGAGCGGGGGGCGGCAGTCTGGAGCTGTTTTTT. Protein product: CASSEGAGGGSLELFF.

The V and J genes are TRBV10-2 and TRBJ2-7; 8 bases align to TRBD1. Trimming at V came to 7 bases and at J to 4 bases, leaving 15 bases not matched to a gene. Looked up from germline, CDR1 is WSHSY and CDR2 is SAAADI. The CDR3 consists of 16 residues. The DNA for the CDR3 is TGCGCCAGCATCTCACGGACAGGGCCAGTTTATTACGAGCAGTACTTC. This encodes CASISRTGPVYYEQYF.

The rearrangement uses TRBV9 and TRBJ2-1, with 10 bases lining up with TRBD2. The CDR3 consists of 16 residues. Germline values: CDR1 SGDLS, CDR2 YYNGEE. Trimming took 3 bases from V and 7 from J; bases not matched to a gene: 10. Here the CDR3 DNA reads TGTGCCAGCAGCGGTAGCGGGAGGAGTGTGGAGAATGAGCAGTTCTTC. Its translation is CASSGSGRSVENEQFF.

CDR3 sequence (DNA): TGTGCCAGCAGTTCCGGGATGACAGGGGGGATGAGGGGCTACACCTTC. Protein: CASSSGMTGGMRGYTF. V gene TRBV6-6 combines with J gene TRBJ1-2; 9 nucleotides agree with TRBD1. J gave up 8 bases and V 4 bases, and 14 bases lay outside the gene matches. The germline V gene has CDR1 MNHNY and CDR2 SVGAGI (reference sequence). CDR3 size: 16 residues.

CDR3 nucleotides: TGTGCCAGCACCCAGGGGACTAGTTTGTCTGGGGCCAACGTCCTGACTTTC. Its translation: CASTQGTSLSGANVLTF. This chain links TRBV5-6 with TRBJ2-6, with 8 bases identical to TRBD2. The V and J ends lost 6 bases and 1 base, in that order; junction bases with no gene match: 9. CDR3 size: 17 residues. Germline assignment: CDR1 SGHDT and CDR2 YYEEEE.

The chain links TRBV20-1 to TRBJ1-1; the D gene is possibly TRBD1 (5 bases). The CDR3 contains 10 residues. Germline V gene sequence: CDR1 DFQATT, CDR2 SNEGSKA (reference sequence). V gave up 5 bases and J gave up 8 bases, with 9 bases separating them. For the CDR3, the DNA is TGCAGTGCTGGAGGGGCAGAAGCTTTCTTT. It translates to CSAGGAEAFF.

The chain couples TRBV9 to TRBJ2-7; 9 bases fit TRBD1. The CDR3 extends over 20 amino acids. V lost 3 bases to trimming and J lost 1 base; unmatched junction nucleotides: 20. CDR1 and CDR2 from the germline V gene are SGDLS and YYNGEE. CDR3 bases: TGTGCCAGCAGCGCGTTTGTTCATTACCCCCGGGACAGGGTATCCTACGAGCAGTACGTC. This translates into CASSAFVHYPRDRVSYEQYV.

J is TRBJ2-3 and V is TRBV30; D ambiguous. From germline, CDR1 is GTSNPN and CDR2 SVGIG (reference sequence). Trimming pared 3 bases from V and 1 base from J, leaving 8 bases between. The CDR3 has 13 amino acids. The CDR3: CAWSATGTDTQYF. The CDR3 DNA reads TGTGCCTGGAGCGCAACAGGCACAGATACGCAGTATTTT.

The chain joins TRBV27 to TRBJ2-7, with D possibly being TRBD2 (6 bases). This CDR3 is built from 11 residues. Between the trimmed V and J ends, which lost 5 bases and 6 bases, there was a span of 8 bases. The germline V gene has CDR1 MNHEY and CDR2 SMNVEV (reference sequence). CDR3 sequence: CASSRGIEQYF. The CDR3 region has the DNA TGTGCCAGCAGTCGGGGGATCGAGCAGTACTTC.

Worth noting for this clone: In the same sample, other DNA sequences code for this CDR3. The CDR3 loop is CASSQRGGTEAFF. The CDR3 nucleotides are TGCGCCAGCAGCCAAAGGGGAGGCACTGAAGCTTTCTTT. The rearrangement joins TRBV4-1 to TRBJ1-1; a weak D match, TRBD1 (5 bases). The CDR3 is 13 amino acids. The V end lost 2 bases, the J end lost 4 bases, and 8 bases lay between the germline ends. From germline, CDR1 is MGHRA and CDR2 YSYEKL.

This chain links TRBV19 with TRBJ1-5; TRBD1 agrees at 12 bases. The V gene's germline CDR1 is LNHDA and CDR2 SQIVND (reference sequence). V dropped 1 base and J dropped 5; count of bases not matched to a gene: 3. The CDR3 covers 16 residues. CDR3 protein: CASSIVGTGGYQPQHF. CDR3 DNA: TGTGCCAGTAGTATAGTGGGGACAGGGGGCTATCAGCCCCAGCATTTT.

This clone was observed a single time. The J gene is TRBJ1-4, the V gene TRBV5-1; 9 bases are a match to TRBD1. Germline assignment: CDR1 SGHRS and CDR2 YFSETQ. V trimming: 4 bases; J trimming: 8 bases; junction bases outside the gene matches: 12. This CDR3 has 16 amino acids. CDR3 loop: CASSRRTGESREKLFF. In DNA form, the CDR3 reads TGCGCCAGCAGCCGAAGGACAGGGGAGAGTAGAGAAAAACTGTTTTTT.

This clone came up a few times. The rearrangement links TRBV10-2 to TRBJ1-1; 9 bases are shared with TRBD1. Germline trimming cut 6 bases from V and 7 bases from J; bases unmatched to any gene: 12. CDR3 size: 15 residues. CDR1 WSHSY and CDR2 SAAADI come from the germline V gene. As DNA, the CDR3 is TGCGCCAGCAGGGGTTGGACAGGGGACGATTTTGAAGCTTTCTTT. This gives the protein CASRGWTGDDFEAFF.

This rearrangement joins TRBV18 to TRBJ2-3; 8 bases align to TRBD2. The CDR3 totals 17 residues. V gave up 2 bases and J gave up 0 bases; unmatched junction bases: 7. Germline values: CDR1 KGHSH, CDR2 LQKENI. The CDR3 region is CASSPEIAGTSTDTQYF. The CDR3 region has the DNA TGTGCCAGCTCACCAGAAATAGCGGGAACTAGCACAGATACGCAGTATTTT.

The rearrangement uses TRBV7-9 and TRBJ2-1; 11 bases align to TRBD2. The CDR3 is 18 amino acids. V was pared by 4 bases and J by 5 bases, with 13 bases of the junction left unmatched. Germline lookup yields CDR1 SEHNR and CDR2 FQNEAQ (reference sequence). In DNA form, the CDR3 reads TGTGCCAGCAGCTCCCGGGCCGGGACTAGCGGAACTAACAATGAGCAGTTCTTC. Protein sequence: CASSSRAGTSGTNNEQFF. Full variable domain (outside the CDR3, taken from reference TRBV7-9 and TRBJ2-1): DTGVSQNPRHKITKRGQNVTFRCDPISEHNRLYWYRQTLGQGPEFLTYFQNEAQLEKSRLLSDRFSAERPKGSFSTLEIQRTEQGDSAMYLCASSSRAGTSGTNNEQFFGPGTRLTVL.

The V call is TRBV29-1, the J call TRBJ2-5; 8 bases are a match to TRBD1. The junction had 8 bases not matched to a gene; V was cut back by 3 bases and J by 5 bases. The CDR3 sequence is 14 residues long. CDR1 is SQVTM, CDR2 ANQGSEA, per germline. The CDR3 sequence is CSVERDRGYETQYF. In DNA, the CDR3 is TGCAGCGTTGAGAGAGACAGGGGTTATGAGACCCAGTACTTC. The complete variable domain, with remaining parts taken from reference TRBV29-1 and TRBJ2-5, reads SAVISQKPSRDICQRGTSLTIQCQVDSQVTMMFWYRQQPGQSLTLIATANQGSEATYESGFVIDKFPISRPNLTFSTLTVSNMSPEDSSIYLCSVERDRGYETQYFGPGTRLLVL.

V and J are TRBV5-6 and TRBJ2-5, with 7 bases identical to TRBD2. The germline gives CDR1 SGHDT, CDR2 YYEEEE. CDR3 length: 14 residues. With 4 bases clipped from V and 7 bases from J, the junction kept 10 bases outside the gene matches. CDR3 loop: CASSEGLSKGTQYF. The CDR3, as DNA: TGTGCCAGCAGCGAGGGACTATCAAAGGGGACCCAGTACTTC. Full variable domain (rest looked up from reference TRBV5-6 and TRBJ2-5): DAGVTQSPTHLIKTRGQQVTLRCSPKSGHDTVSWYQQALGQGPQFIFQYYEEEERQRGNFPDRFSGHQFPNYSSELNVNALLLGDSALYLCASSEGLSKGTQYFGPGTRLLVL.

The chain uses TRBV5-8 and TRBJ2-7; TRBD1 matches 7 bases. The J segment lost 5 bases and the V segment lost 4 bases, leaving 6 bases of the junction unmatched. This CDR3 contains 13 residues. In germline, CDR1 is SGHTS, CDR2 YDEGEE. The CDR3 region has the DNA TGTGCCAGCAGCCTTGACAGGGCTCACGAGCAGTACTTC. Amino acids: CASSLDRAHEQYF.

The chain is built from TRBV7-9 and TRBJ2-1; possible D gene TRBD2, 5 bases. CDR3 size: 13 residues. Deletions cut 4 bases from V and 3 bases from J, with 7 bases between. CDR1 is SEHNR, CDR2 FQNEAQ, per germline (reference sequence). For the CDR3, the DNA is TGTGCCAGCAGCTCCGGGGTCTACAATGAGCAGTTCTTC. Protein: CASSSGVYNEQFF.

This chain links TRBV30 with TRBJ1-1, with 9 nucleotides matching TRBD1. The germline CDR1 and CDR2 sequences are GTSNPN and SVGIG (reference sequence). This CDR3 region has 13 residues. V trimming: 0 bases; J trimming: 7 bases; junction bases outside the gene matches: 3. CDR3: CAWSVQGANEAFF. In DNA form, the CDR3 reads TGTGCCTGGAGTGTACAGGGGGCTAATGAAGCTTTCTTT.

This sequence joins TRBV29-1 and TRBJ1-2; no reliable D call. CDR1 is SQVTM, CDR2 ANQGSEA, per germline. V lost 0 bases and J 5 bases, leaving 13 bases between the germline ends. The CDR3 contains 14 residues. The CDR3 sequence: CSVEEGGMGYGYTF. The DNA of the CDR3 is TGCAGCGTTGAAGAGGGCGGGATGGGGTATGGCTACACCTTC.

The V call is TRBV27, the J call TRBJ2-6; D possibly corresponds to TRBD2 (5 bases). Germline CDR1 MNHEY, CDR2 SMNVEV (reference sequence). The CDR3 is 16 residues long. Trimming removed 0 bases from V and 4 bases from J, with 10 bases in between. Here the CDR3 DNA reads TGTGCCAGCAGTTTATCCCCTGCGGGCGGGGCCAACGTCCTGACTTTC. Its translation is CASSLSPAGGANVLTF.

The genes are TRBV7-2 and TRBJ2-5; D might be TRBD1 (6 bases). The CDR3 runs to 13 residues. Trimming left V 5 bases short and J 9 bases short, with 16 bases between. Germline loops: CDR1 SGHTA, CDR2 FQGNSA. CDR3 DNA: TGTGCCAGCAGCCCCGGACAGAGCCAGGCCCAGTACTTC. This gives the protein CASSPGQSQAQYF.

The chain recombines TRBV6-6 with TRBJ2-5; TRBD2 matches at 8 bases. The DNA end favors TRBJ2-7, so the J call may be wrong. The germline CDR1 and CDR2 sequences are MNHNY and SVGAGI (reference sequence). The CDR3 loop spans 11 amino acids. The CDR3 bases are TGTGCCAGCGGGACTAGCTACGAGCAGTACTTC. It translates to CASGTSYEQYF.

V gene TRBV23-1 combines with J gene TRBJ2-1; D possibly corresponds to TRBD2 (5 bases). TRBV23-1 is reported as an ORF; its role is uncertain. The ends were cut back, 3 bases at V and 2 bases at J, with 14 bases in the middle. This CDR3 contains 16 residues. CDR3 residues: CASSHDRGDAYNEQFF. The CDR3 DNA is TGCGCCAGCAGTCACGACCGGGGTGATGCCTACAATGAGCAGTTCTTC.

The CDR3: CASGGTGSNGYTF. The CDR3 nucleotides read TGTGCCTCCGGGGGGACAGGGAGTAATGGCTACACCTTC. The J gene is TRBJ1-2, the V gene TRBV30; 9 bases align to TRBD1. Trimming cost V 7 bases and J 6 bases; bases outside gene matches: 9. CDR3 length: 13 residues. Germline CDR1 and CDR2: GTSNPN and SVGIG (reference sequence).

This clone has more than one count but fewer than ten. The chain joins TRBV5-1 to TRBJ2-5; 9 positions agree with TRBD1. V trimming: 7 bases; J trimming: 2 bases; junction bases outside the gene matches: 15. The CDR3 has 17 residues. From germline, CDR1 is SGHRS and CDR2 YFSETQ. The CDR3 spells CASSEEGTGSRQETQYF. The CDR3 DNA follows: TGCGCCAGCTCAGAGGAAGGGACAGGGAGTAGGCAAGAGACCCAGTACTTC.

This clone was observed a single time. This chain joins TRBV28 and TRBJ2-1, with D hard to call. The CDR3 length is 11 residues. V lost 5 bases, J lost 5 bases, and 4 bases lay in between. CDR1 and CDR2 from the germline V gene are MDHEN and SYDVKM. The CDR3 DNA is TGTGCCAGCAGTCCCGACAATGAGCAGTTCTTC. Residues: CASSPDNEQFF.

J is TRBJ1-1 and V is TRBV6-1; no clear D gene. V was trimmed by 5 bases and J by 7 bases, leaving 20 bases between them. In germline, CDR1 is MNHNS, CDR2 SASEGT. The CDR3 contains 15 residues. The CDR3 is CASSLLREGGGEAFF. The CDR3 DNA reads TGTGCCAGCAGTCTCCTACGCGAGGGTGGCGGTGAAGCTTTCTTT.